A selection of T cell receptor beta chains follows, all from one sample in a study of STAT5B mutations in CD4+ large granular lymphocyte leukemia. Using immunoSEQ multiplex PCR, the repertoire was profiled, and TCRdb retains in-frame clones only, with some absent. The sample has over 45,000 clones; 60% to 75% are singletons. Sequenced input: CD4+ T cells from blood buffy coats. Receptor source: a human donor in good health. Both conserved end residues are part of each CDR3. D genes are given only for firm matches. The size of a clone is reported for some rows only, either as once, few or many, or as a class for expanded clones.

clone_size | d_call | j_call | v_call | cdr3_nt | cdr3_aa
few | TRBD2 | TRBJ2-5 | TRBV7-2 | TGTGCCAGCAGCGCCCGGCGTAGCGGGGGGGTGGTGACCCAGTACTTC | CASSARRSGGVVTQYF
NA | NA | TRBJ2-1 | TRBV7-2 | TGTGCCAGCAGCTCCGAGGCGGGCCCCCACAATGAGCAGTTCTTC | CASSSEAGPHNEQFF
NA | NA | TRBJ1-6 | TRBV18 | TGTGCCAGCTCACCAAACAGGGAGGTTAATTCACCCCTCCACTTT | CASSPNREVNSPLHF
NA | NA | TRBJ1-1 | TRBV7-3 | TGTGCCAGCAGCTCCAATTTGAACACTGAAGCTTTCTTT | CASSSNLNTEAFF
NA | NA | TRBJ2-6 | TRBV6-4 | TGTGCCAGCAGCGGGGAGGCCGGGGCCAACGTCCTGACTTTC | CASSGEAGANVLTF
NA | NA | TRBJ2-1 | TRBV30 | TGTGCCGGAACGGGGGATTCCTACAATGAGCAGTTCTTC | CAGTGDSYNEQFF
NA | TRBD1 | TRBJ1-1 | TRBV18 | TGTGCCAGCTCACCGGGGGATCAGGGGGCGAGCACTGAAGCTTTCTTT | CASSPGDQGASTEAFF
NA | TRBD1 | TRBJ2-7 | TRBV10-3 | TGTGCCTCGGGGTGGGACAGGGTGCACGAGCAGTACTTC | CASGWDRVHEQYF
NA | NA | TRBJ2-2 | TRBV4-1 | TGCGCCAGCAGCCAAGATCGGGCGGCGTCCGGGGAGCTGTTTTTT | CASSQDRAASGELFF
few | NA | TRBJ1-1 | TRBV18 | TGTGCCAGCTCACCGAACGTGGGACACACTGAAGCTTTCTTT | CASSPNVGHTEAFF
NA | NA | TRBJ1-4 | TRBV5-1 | TGCGCCAGCAGCTTGGCCGACGGAAATGAAAAACTGTTTTTT | CASSLADGNEKLFF
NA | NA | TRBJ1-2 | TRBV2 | TGTGCCAGCAGGCAAGGGAGCTATGGCTACACCTTC | CASRQGSYGYTF
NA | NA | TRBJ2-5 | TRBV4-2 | TGTGCCAGCAGCCAAGATGTAGGGGAACAGAGGACCCAGTACTTC | CASSQDVGEQRTQYF
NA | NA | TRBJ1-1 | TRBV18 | TGTGCCAGCTCACCTTCCCTGGCCATTTCGAACACTGAAGCTTTCTTT | CASSPSLAISNTEAFF
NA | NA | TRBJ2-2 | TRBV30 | TGTGCCTGGATTGCGACATCGAACACCGGGGAGCTGTTTTTT | CAWIATSNTGELFF
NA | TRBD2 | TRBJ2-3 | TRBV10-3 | TGTGCCATCAGTAAGACCGGGACTAGCGACGTACCAGATACGCAGTATTTT | CAISKTGTSDVPDTQYF
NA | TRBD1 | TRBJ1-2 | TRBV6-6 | TGTGCCAGCAGTTACCTTGGGACAGAAAACTATGGCTACACCTTC | CASSYLGTENYGYTF
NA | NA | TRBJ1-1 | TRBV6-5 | TGTGCCAGCAGTTCCCGACAGACGAACACTGAAGCTTTCTTT | CASSSRQTNTEAFF
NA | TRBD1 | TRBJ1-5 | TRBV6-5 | TGTGCCAGCAGTTACTCACAGGGGACCGATGGGGCCCAGCATTTT | CASSYSQGTDGAQHF
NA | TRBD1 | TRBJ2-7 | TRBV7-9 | TGTGCCAGCAGCTTAACCGTACAGGGGGCGGTCGGAGAGCAGTACTTC | CASSLTVQGAVGEQYF
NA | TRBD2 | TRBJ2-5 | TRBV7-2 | TGTGCCAGCAGCTGGTTAGCGGGGAAAGAGACCCAGTACTTC | CASSWLAGKETQYF
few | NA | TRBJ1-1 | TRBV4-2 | TGTGCCAGCACGTTTCGGGACGGAAACACTGAAGCTTTCTTT | CASTFRDGNTEAFF
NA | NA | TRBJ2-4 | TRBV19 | TGTGCCAGTAGTTCCGTCCCTCCTCTTCGGGCCCAAAACATTCAGTACTTC | CASSSVPPLRAQNIQYF
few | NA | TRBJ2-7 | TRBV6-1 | TGTGCCAGCAGTCTATTCAAATACGAGCAGTACTTC | CASSLFKYEQYF
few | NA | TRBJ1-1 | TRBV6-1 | TGTGCCAGCTTTAGCCGGGGCAGTAACACTGAAGCTTTCTTT | CASFSRGSNTEAFF
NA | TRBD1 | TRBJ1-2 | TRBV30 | TGTGCCTCTACAGAAGGGAGGGGGCTTACCTATGGCTACACCTTC | CASTEGRGLTYGYTF